The 14 T cell receptor beta chains given below trace back to one sample, sequenced in a study of blood T cell repertoires in COVID-19. Libraries were prepared by immunoSEQ multiplex PCR; TCRdb keeps only in-frame clonotypes and omits some of them. The table lists approximately 70,000 clones, around two thirds of them singletons. The specimen was PBMCs or T cells enriched from blood (not recorded which). The receptor set was obtained from a woman aged 55-70 years who had been exposed to COVID-19.

The chain combines TRBV28 with TRBJ2-3; 8 nucleotides align to TRBD1. The trim removed 5 bases at V and 2 bases at J, leaving 6 bases unmatched. Germline V gives CDR1 MDHEN, CDR2 SYDVKM. The CDR3 length is 15 residues. For the CDR3, the DNA is TGTGCCAGCAGTGCCCGGGACAGGCACACAGATACGCAGTATTTT. Translated: CASSARDRHTDTQYF. The whole variable domain, filled in from reference TRBV28 and TRBJ2-3, reads DVKVTQSSRYLVKRTGEKVFLECVQDMDHENMFWYRQDPGLGLRLIYFSYDVKMKEKGDIPEGYSVSREKKERFSLILESASTNQTSMYLCASSARDRHTDTQYFGPGTRLTVL.

In this sample, this clone turned up a few times. J is TRBJ2-7 and V is TRBV13; 10 nucleotides match TRBD2. After removal of 1 base from V and 6 bases from J, the junction contained 12 bases not matched to a gene. The CDR3 has 17 amino acids. Germline CDR1 reads PRHDT; CDR2 reads FYEKMQ (reference sequence). CDR3 coding DNA: TGTGCCAGCAGCTTAGTTACTAGCGGGGCCCTTCCTTTCGAGCAGTACTTC. The encoded protein is CASSLVTSGALPFEQYF.

The chain joins TRBV5-4 to TRBJ1-5, with D hard to call. Per germline, CDR1 SGHNT and CDR2 YYREEE (reference sequence). CDR3 size: 12 residues. Trimming stripped 2 bases from V and 4 bases from J, with 4 bases between. CDR3 residues: CASSFLNQPQHF. CDR3 nucleotides: TGTGCCAGCAGCTTTTTAAATCAGCCCCAGCATTTT.

This sequence joins TRBV5-6 and TRBJ2-7; 7 nucleotides align to TRBD1. Germline V gene lookup returns CDR1 SGHDT and CDR2 YYEEEE. The CDR3 consists of 12 residues. The V gene end was trimmed by 0 bases and the J gene end by 9 bases; junction bases not matched to a gene: 3. CDR3 residues: CASSLGQGAQYF. CDR3 DNA: TGTGCCAGCAGCTTGGGACAGGGTGCGCAGTACTTC.

The V gene is TRBV29-1, the J gene TRBJ2-1; D not resolved. Trimming removed 3 bases at V and 2 bases at J, with 5 bases between. From germline, CDR1 is SQVTM and CDR2 ANQGSEA. The CDR3 runs to 12 residues. The CDR3, as DNA: TGCAGCGTTGATGCTACCTACAATGAGCAGTTCTTC. Translating it yields CSVDATYNEQFF.

This CDR3 is CASSQDWEVQETQYF. The CDR3 DNA reads as TGTGCCAGCAGCCAAGATTGGGAGGTCCAAGAGACCCAGTACTTC. V usage is TRBV3-1 (or the pseudogene TRBV3-2) and J usage is TRBJ2-5; the D gene is possibly TRBD2 (6 bases). The germline V gene encodes CDR1 LGHDT and CDR2 YNNKEL (reference sequence). CDR3 length equals 15 residues. Trimming left V 0 bases short and J 1 base short, with 9 bases between.

The V and J genes are TRBV7-2 and TRBJ1-4; TRBD1 agrees at 7 bases. Germline CDR1 SGHTA, CDR2 FQGNSA. The V and J ends lost 4 bases and 8 bases, in that order; junction bases with no gene match: 16. CDR3 length equals 17 residues. CDR3 region: CASSSPFFGQVGEKLFF. The CDR3 region has the DNA TGTGCCAGCAGCTCGCCTTTTTTCGGACAGGTGGGCGAAAAACTGTTTTTT.

The chain links TRBV19 to TRBJ1-2, with D perhaps matching TRBD1 (5 bases). The germline V gene has CDR1 LNHDA and CDR2 SQIVND (reference sequence). The CDR3 is 14 residues long. The V end lost 3 bases, the J end lost 4 bases, and 12 bases lay between the germline ends. The CDR3 loop reads CASSMNRQPYGYTF. CDR3 bases: TGTGCCAGTAGTATGAATAGACAGCCCTATGGCTACACCTTC. The full variable domain, completed using reference TRBV19 and TRBJ1-2, is DGGITQSPKYLFRKEGQNVTLSCEQNLNHDAMYWYRQDPGQGLRLIYYSQIVNDFQKGDIAEGYSVSREKKESFPLTVTSAQKNPTAFYLCASSMNRQPYGYTFGSGTRLTVV.

The chain is built from TRBV19 and TRBJ1-5; D uncertain. Germline V gene lookup returns CDR1 LNHDA and CDR2 SQIVND (reference sequence). The CDR3 extends over 13 amino acids. The V and J ends lost 7 bases and 5 bases respectively, with 12 bases between them. The CDR3 reads CASKGQDYQPQHF. CDR3 bases: TGTGCCAGTAAAGGCCAGGATTATCAGCCCCAGCATTTT.

J is TRBJ1-5 and V is TRBV19; 7 nucleotides line up with TRBD1. The CDR3 has 15 amino acids. V lost 5 bases to trimming and J lost 4 bases; unmatched junction nucleotides: 8. Germline-derived CDR1 and CDR2 are LNHDA and SQIVND (reference sequence). CDR3 protein: CASSLRGIMNQPQHF. CDR3 DNA: TGTGCCAGTAGTCTCAGGGGGATTATGAATCAGCCCCAGCATTTT.

CDR3 sequence (DNA): TGCGCCAGCAGTGTCATAGCGGGAGGTACCCAGTACTTC. Its translation is CASSVIAGGTQYF. V is TRBV10-1 and J is TRBJ2-5; TRBD2 agrees at 10 bases. The V and J ends lost 4 bases and 8 bases, in that order; junction bases with no gene match: 4. CDR1 is WNHNN, CDR2 SYGVQD, per germline (reference sequence). CDR3 length: 13 amino acids.

This clone was observed at least ten times. The rearrangement joins TRBV11-2 to TRBJ2-1; D may be TRBD1 (6 bases). The V gene's germline CDR1 is SGHAT and CDR2 FQNNGV. Trimming shortened V by 4 bases and J by 6 bases, and 13 bases separated the two germline ends. The length of the CDR3 is 14 residues. The CDR3 spells CASSSARGVNEQFF. CDR3 sequence (DNA): TGTGCCAGCAGCTCCGCCAGGGGCGTCAATGAGCAGTTCTTC.

This rearrangement joins TRBV15 to TRBJ2-2; D call uncertain. The V gene lost 3 bases and the J gene lost 1 base, with 30 bases spanning the gap. The CDR3 runs to 22 residues. Germline CDR1 is LNHNV and CDR2 is YYDKDF (reference sequence). CDR3 sequence: CATSSTFRWSEPPPRNTGELFF. Here the CDR3 DNA reads TGTGCCACCAGCAGCACGTTTAGATGGAGCGAACCACCACCAAGGAACACCGGGGAGCTGTTTTTT.

The CDR3 coding sequence is TGTGCCAGCTCCCGGGACAGTTCCTACGAGCAGTACTTC. Translating it yields CASSRDSSYEQYF. The rearrangement joins TRBV2 to TRBJ2-7; TRBD1 matches 7 bases. Germline-derived CDR1 and CDR2 are SNHLY and FYNNEI. The CDR3 loop spans 13 amino acids. V lost 8 bases and J lost 1; bases outside the gene matches: 5. The full variable domain, rest sourced from reference TRBV2 and TRBJ2-7, is EPEVTQTPSHQVTQMGQEVILRCVPISNHLYFYWYRQILGQKVEFLVSFYNNEISEKSEIFDDQFSVERPDGSNFTLKIRSTKLEDSAMYFCASSRDSSYEQYFGPGTRLTVT.